Below, one TCR beta chain is given with its context. The data were obtained in a study of cytomegalovirus exposure and HLA in healthy donors. 13 Jbeta primers and 60 Vbeta primers were used for the PCR. Sequencing was performed with immunoSEQ multiplex PCR; in TCRdb, only in-frame clones are kept and a portion is missing. The top ten hold around 6.6% of the sample, which has roughly 150,000 clones, about 80% seen once. The germline V gene has CDR1 SGHTA and CDR2 FQGNSA. V lost 5 bases, J lost 0 bases, and 13 bases lay in between. The CDR3 extends over 16 amino acids. This receptor was taken from a woman between 45 and 60 years old in good health and CMV-seropositive. Sequenced material: PBMCs. This rearrangement joins TRBV7-2 to TRBJ2-2, with D possibly TRBD2 on 5 matching bases. The CDR3 nucleotides are TGTGCCAGCAGCACAAGCGGCCCTGCGAACACCGGGGAGCTGTTTTTT. Protein sequence: CASSTSGPANTGELFF.